This T cell receptor (beta chain) derives from a study of TIL therapy for anti-PD-1-resistant metastatic lung cancer. General observations from the study: The baseline peripheral repertoire was partially replaced by infused TIL clonotypes that later decayed.

Time point denoted: pre-treatment sample, taken before nivolumab and TIL therapy. Sequencing used immunoSEQ v3. Sequenced by immunoSEQ multiplex PCR; TCRdb stores in-frame clones only, minus some. The sample contains roughly 46,000 clones, 65% to 90% of which appear only once. Germline V gene data show CDR1 as LGHNA and CDR2 as YNFKEQ. The V gene end was trimmed by 4 bases and the J gene end by 0 bases; junction bases not matched to a gene: 5. This CDR3 region has 17 residues. As regards this clone: Its antigen is undetermined.

This TCR came from a person aged 25-79 years with non-small cell lung cancer. The specimen comprised blood, sampled at baseline. The rearrangement joins TRBV4-2 to TRBJ2-6, with 8 bases matching TRBD1. The CDR3 reads CASSLGQGYSGANVLTF. The CDR3 bases are TGTGCCAGCAGCCTAGGACAGGGCTACTCTGGGGCCAACGTCCTGACTTTC.